The 11 T cell receptor beta chains listed next were all sequenced from one sample in a study of cytomegalovirus exposure and HLA in healthy donors. In the PCR, 60 Vbeta and 13 Jbeta primers were used. TCRdb's copy holds only in-frame clones and misses some; the assay was immunoSEQ multiplex PCR. This sample has around 200,000 clones, with roughly four fifths found just once. Material for sequencing was PBMCs. These receptors were obtained from a man aged 50-60 years in good health and CMV-seronegative.

The chain joins TRBV2 to TRBJ1-2, with 10 bases aligning to TRBD1. Germline values: CDR1 SNHLY, CDR2 FYNNEI. There are 14 residues in the CDR3. Unmatched junction bases numbered 1, after V lost 6 bases and J lost 0 bases. The CDR3 DNA reads as TGTGCCAGCAGCGGACAGGGGGCTAACTATGGCTACACCTTC. It translates to CASSGQGANYGYTF.

The gene calls are TRBV5-4 and TRBJ2-7, with 8 bases aligning to TRBD1. The germline V gene encodes CDR1 SGHNT and CDR2 YYREEE (reference sequence). J was trimmed by 3 bases and V by 2 bases; bases with no gene match: 4. The CDR3 has 14 amino acids. CDR3 in amino acids: CASSLSQGVYEQYF. The CDR3 DNA reads as TGTGCCAGCAGCTTATCACAGGGGGTCTACGAGCAGTACTTC. Full variable domain (rest looked up from reference TRBV5-4 and TRBJ2-7): ETGVTQSPTHLIKTRGQQVTLRCSSQSGHNTVSWYQQALGQGPQFIFQYYREEENGRGNFPPRFSGLQFPNYSSELNVNALELDDSALYLCASSLSQGVYEQYFGPGTRLTVT.

The chain combines TRBV6-5 with TRBJ1-3, with D perhaps TRBD1 (5 bases). The CDR3 loop spans 16 amino acids. Trimming cost V 0 bases and J 0 bases, with 9 bases left between them. Germline CDR1 is MNHEY and CDR2 is SVGAGI. The CDR3 DNA follows: TGTGCCAGCAGTTACTCTTTTACAGGCTCTGGAAACACCATATATTTT. This codes for CASSYSFTGSGNTIYF.

Note on this clone: Other nucleotide sequences in the sample specify the same CDR3. The chain is built from TRBV30 and TRBJ1-6; no clear D. V was trimmed by 2 bases and J by 7 bases, leaving 6 bases between them. This CDR3 has 12 residues. CDR1 and CDR2 (germline): GTSNPN, SVGIG (reference sequence). CDR3 DNA sequence: TGTGCCTGGAGTCCGGGAAATTCACCCCTCCACTTT. Amino acids: CAWSPGNSPLHF. Based on the CDR3 plus reference TRBV30 and TRBJ1-6, the full variable domain is SQTIHQWPATLVQPVGSPLSLECTVEGTSNPNLYWYRQAAGRGLQLLFYSVGIGQISSEVPQNLSASRPQDRQFILSSKKLLLSDSGFYLCAWSPGNSPLHFGNGTRLTVT.

The chain combines TRBV19 with TRBJ2-3, with 9 bases aligning to TRBD2. With V trimmed by 2 bases and J by 5 bases, 2 bases remained unmatched. CDR3 size: 14 residues. In germline, CDR1 is LNHDA, CDR2 SQIVND (reference sequence). CDR3 nucleotides: TGTGCCAGTAGTATAAGCGGGGGGCAAGATACGCAGTATTTT. It encodes CASSISGGQDTQYF.

The rearrangement links TRBV5-8 to TRBJ2-2; 9 nucleotides match TRBD1. Losses at the gene ends were 4 bases for V and 5 bases for J; bases not matched to a gene: 9. Germline V lookup: CDR1 SGHTS, CDR2 YDEGEE. The CDR3 runs 16 residues. The CDR3 loop is CASSAYRGRGTGELFF. Here the CDR3 DNA reads TGTGCCAGCAGCGCATACAGGGGGCGGGGAACCGGGGAGCTGTTTTTT.

This rearrangement joins TRBV4-3 to TRBJ2-7; 7 nucleotides agree with TRBD1. V shed 3 bases, J shed 2 bases, and the junction held 1 base outside the gene matches. This CDR3 contains 13 residues. Germline V CDR1 and CDR2: LGHNA, YSLEER. CDR3 coding DNA: TGCGCCAGCAGCCACGACAGGGCCTACGAGCAGTACTTC. Translated: CASSHDRAYEQYF.

The rearrangement joins TRBV5-1 to TRBJ1-2, with D maybe TRBD1 (5 bases). The ends were cut back, 0 bases at V and 2 bases at J, with 8 bases in the middle. Germline-derived CDR1 and CDR2 are SGHRS and YFSETQ. The CDR3 sequence is 14 residues long. The CDR3: CASSLEGSNYGYTF. CDR3 DNA sequence: TGCGCCAGCAGCTTGGAGGGGTCCAACTATGGCTACACCTTC.

The gene calls are TRBV18 and TRBJ1-6; 7 positions match TRBD1. The germline gives CDR1 KGHSH, CDR2 LQKENI. The CDR3 contains 12 residues. Germline trimming cut 9 bases from V and 5 bases from J; bases unmatched to any gene: 1. The chain's CDR3 is CASGTDNSPLHF. In DNA form, the CDR3 reads TGTGCCAGTGGGACAGATAATTCACCCCTCCACTTT.

This clone came up a few times. The chain employs TRBV5-1 and TRBJ2-1, with 7 nucleotides matching TRBD1. Trimming cost V 2 bases and J 6 bases; bases outside gene matches: 8. The V gene's germline CDR1 is SGHRS and CDR2 YFSETQ. CDR3 length equals 15 residues. CDR3 residues: CASSLTGEMVNEQFF. The CDR3, as DNA: TGCGCCAGCAGCTTAACAGGGGAAATGGTCAATGAGCAGTTCTTC. Full variable domain (outside the CDR3, taken from reference TRBV5-1 and TRBJ2-1): KAGVTQTPRYLIKTRGQQVTLSCSPISGHRSVSWYQQTPGQGLQFLFEYFSETQRNKGNFPGRFSGRQFSNSRSEMNVSTLELGDSALYLCASSLTGEMVNEQFFGPGTRLTVL.

J is TRBJ1-1 and V is TRBV7-9, with D unclear. With 5 bases removed from V and 8 bases from J, the gap between germline ends came to 3 bases. Germline CDR1 and CDR2: SEHNR and FQNEAQ (reference sequence). The CDR3 runs to 9 residues. CDR3 residues: CASSPEAFF. CDR3 sequence (DNA): TGTGCCAGCAGCCCAGAAGCTTTCTTT.